This passage covers 11 T cell receptor beta chains from one sample sequenced in a study of neoadjuvant nivolumab and ipilimumab in lung cancer. Produced via immunoSEQ multiplex PCR; TCRdb's table is partial and in-frame only. The sample shows around 10,000 clones, around 82% of them seen only once. The specimen comprised peripheral blood, sampled before neoadjuvant nivolumab, alone or with ipilimumab. The receptors come from an adult with non-small cell lung cancer.

V usage is TRBV7-8 and J usage is TRBJ2-5; 11 nucleotides align to TRBD2. The trim removed 6 bases at V and 2 bases at J, leaving 8 bases unmatched. The CDR3 length is 16 residues. Germline CDR1 is SGHVS and CDR2 is FQNEAQ. CDR3 amino acids: CASRPGTSGLQETQYF. As DNA, the CDR3 is TGTGCCAGCAGACCCGGGACTAGCGGTCTACAAGAGACCCAGTACTTC.

V gene TRBV6-5 combines with J gene TRBJ1-2, with D hard to call. V was pared by 0 bases and J by 3 bases, with 8 bases between. CDR1 and CDR2 from the germline V gene are MNHEY and SVGAGI. The CDR3 has 14 residues. Written as DNA, the CDR3 is TGTGCCAGCAGTTACTCGACTGCCCACTATGGCTACACCTTC. Amino acids: CASSYSTAHYGYTF.

The chain carries TRBV15 and TRBJ2-1; 7 nucleotides line up with TRBD2. The CDR3 loop spans 19 amino acids. The V gene's germline CDR1 is LNHNV and CDR2 YYDKDF (reference sequence). The J segment lost 0 bases and the V segment lost 0 bases, leaving 11 bases of the junction unmatched. The CDR3, as DNA: TGTGCCACCAGCAGAGATACCCCGGGGGGTACCAGCTCCTACAATGAGCAGTTCTTC. Its protein product is CATSRDTPGGTSSYNEQFF.

V usage is TRBV27 and J usage is TRBJ1-1; 7 positions agree with TRBD1. The CDR3 runs 16 residues. V lost 4 bases and J lost 1; bases outside the gene matches: 9. Looked up from germline, CDR1 is MNHEY and CDR2 is SMNVEV (reference sequence). The CDR3 DNA reads TGTGCCAGCAGTTCCCCGGGACAGAGGGCGAACACTGAAGCTTTCTTT. It specifies CASSSPGQRANTEAFF.

This chain links TRBV5-5 with TRBJ1-2; no clear D. Per germline, CDR1 SGHKS and CDR2 YYEKEE (reference sequence). This CDR3 contains 13 residues. Trimming removed 0 bases from V and 0 bases from J, with 3 bases in between. The CDR3 spells CASSLESNYGYTF. CDR3 bases: TGTGCCAGCAGCTTGGAGTCTAACTATGGCTACACCTTC.

This clone was picked up a small number of times. For the CDR3, the DNA is TGTGCCAGCAGCCCCCATTCACAGGGGGTATCCTACGAGCAGTACTTC. Amino acids: CASSPHSQGVSYEQYF. The chain links TRBV5-5 to TRBJ2-7; 8 bases line up with TRBD1. Germline CDR1 and CDR2: SGHKS and YYEKEE (reference sequence). The V gene end was trimmed by 4 bases and the J gene end by 1 base; junction bases not matched to a gene: 10. The length of the CDR3 is 16 residues.

The genes are TRBV5-6 and TRBJ2-3, with TRBD2 matching 8 bases. The germline CDR1 and CDR2 sequences are SGHDT and YYEEEE. J was trimmed by 2 bases and V by 1 base; bases with no gene match: 6. The CDR3 loop spans 16 amino acids. The CDR3 reads CASSLLTSGVTDTQYF. DNA of the CDR3: TGTGCCAGCAGCTTGCTTACTAGCGGAGTCACAGATACGCAGTATTTT.

This sequence joins TRBV6-6 and TRBJ2-6, with TRBD1 matching over 8 bases. The CDR3 totals 15 residues. The J segment lost 3 bases and the V segment lost 6 bases, leaving 4 bases of the junction unmatched. Germline assignment: CDR1 MNHNY and CDR2 SVGAGI (reference sequence). The CDR3 spells CASSSDRVGANVLTF. In nucleotides, the CDR3 is TGTGCCAGCAGCTCGGACAGGGTTGGGGCCAACGTCCTGACTTTC.

The chain couples TRBV27 to TRBJ2-5; TRBD2 agrees at 9 bases. V gave up 3 bases and J gave up 2 bases; unmatched junction bases: 4. CDR3 size: 15 residues. CDR1 is MNHEY, CDR2 SMNVEV, per germline (reference sequence). CDR3 region: CASSLTSGKQETQYF. The CDR3 DNA is TGTGCCAGCAGTTTGACTAGCGGTAAACAAGAGACCCAGTACTTC.

Notes on this clone: An end of the junction differs from the germline gene, which may be a read error. The V and J genes are TRBV7-9 and TRBJ2-1; TRBD2 agrees at 8 bases. The length of the CDR3 is 17 residues. CDR1 and CDR2 (germline): SEHNR, FQNEAQ (reference sequence). This CDR3 is CASSLALAGGFTHEQFF. The CDR3 DNA is TGTGCCAGCAGCCTAGCCTTGGCGGGAGGTTTCACCCATGAGCAGTTCTTC. The whole variable domain, filled in from reference TRBV7-9 and TRBJ2-1, reads DTGVSQNPRHKITKRGQNVTFRCDPISEHNRLYWYRQTLGQGPEFLTYFQNEAQLEKSRLLSDRFSAERPKGSFSTLEIQRTEQGDSAMYLCASSLALAGGFTHEQFFGPGTRLTVL.

The J gene is TRBJ2-1, the V gene TRBV2; 10 nucleotides align to TRBD2. The CDR3 loop spans 15 amino acids. V lost 10 bases to trimming and J lost 5 bases; unmatched junction nucleotides: 11. Germline V lookup: CDR1 SNHLY, CDR2 FYNNEI. CDR3 sequence reads: CAISTGLALNNEQFF. The CDR3 coding sequence is TGTGCCATCTCAACGGGACTAGCGCTGAACAATGAGCAGTTCTTC.